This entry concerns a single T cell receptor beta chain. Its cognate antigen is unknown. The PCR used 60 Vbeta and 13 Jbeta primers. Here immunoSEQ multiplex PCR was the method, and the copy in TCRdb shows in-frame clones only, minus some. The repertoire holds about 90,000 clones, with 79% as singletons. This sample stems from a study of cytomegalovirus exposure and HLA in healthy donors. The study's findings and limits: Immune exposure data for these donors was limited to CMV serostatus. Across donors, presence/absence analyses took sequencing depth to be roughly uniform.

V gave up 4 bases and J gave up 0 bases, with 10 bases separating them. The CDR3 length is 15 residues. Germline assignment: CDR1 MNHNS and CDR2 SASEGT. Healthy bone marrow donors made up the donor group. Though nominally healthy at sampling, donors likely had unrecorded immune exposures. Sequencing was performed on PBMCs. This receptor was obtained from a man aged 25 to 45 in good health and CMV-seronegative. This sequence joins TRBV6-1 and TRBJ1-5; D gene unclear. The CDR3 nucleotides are TGTGCCAGCAGTGTTTTTCGGGTTAGCAATCAGCCCCAGCATTTT. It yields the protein CASSVFRVSNQPQHF.